The 25 T cell receptor beta chains below all came from one sample that was sequenced in a study of regulatory T cells in long-lasting Graves disease. Time point defined: newly diagnosed GD, antithyroid drugs for less than 3 months. The authors made the TCR library using RNA they extracted from PBMCs. TCR beta libraries were built with iRepertoire HTBI primers and Arm-PCR of CDR3 regions. Via MiXCR, TCRdb re-called the multiplex PCR reads, giving one row per CDR3 protein. The sample lists some 600,000 distinct CDR3 sequences; roughly 15% were seen once. The data were also submitted as part of a second study, on T cells in Graves' hyperthyroidism and ophthalmopathy.

Sample: peripheral blood mononuclear cells (PBMCs), taken at new diagnosis, from a patient treated with antithyroid drugs. These TCRs come from a man aged 18 to 30 with Graves disease.

The J gene is TRBJ1-2, the V gene TRBV7-9; 8 bases are a match to TRBD1. Germline assignment: CDR1 SEHNR and CDR2 FQNEAQ (reference sequence). The CDR3 has 13 amino acids. V lost 8 bases, J lost 7 bases, and 9 bases stayed unmatched. CDR3 loop: CASHNQGAGGYTF. The DNA of the CDR3 is TGTGCCAGCCACAATCAGGGGGCTGGTGGCTACACCTTC.

This clonotype was observed many times. The chain has TRBV19 and TRBJ2-7; a weak D match, TRBD2 (7 bases). V was cut by 9 bases and J by 4 bases, with 22 bases left in between. Germline values: CDR1 LNHDA, CDR2 SQIVND (reference sequence). The CDR3 loop spans 15 amino acids. This chain's CDR3 is CARGGAGPLLYEQYF. The DNA for the CDR3 is TGTGCCAGAGGGGGGGCGGGACCACTCCTTTACGAGCAGTACTTC. Complete variable domain (other parts from reference TRBV19 and TRBJ2-7): DGGITQSPKYLFRKEGQNVTLSCEQNLNHDAMYWYRQDPGQGLRLIYYSQIVNDFQKGDIAEGYSVSREKKESFPLTVTSAQKNPTAFYLCARGGAGPLLYEQYFGPGTRLTVT.

This clonotype was counted between two and nine times. V and J are TRBV6-1 and TRBJ2-7, with D possibly TRBD2 on 5 matching bases. This CDR3 region has 14 residues. CDR1 is MNHNS and CDR2 is SASEGT in the germline V gene. V dropped 2 bases and J dropped 2 bases, with 10 bases sitting between them. The CDR3 region has the DNA TGTGCCAGCAGTGAACTTGCGGGCACCTACGAGCAGTACTTC. This gives the protein CASSELAGTYEQYF.

There are many counts of this clonotype. CDR3: CASSLWGGPLENTQYF. The CDR3 DNA follows: TGTGCCAGCAGCTTATGGGGTGGGCCCCTAGAAAATACGCAGTATTTT. V and J are TRBV7-8 and TRBJ2-3; D gene unclear. CDR3 length: 16 amino acids. CDR1 and CDR2 (germline): SGHVS, FQNEAQ. V gave up 2 bases and J gave up 7 bases, with 19 bases separating them. Combining the CDR3 with reference TRBV7-8 and TRBJ2-3 gives the whole variable domain GAGVSQSPRYKVAKRGQDVALRCDPISGHVSLFWYQQALGQGPEFLTYFQNEAQLDKSGLPSDRFFAERPEGSVSTLKIQRTQQEDSAVYLCASSLWGGPLENTQYFGPGTRLTVL.

In its sample, this clonotype was seen a few times. V is TRBV12-3 or TRBV12-4 and J is TRBJ2-1, with 9 positions matching TRBD2. This CDR3 is built from 16 residues. Trimming took 7 bases from V and 2 from J; bases not matched to a gene: 9. The CDR3 loop is CASKLAGSIPYNEQFF. The CDR3 nucleotides are TGTGCCAGCAAACTAGCGGGTTCCATTCCCTACAATGAGCAGTTCTTC.

This clonotype was observed many times. This chain links TRBV18 with TRBJ2-7; TRBD2 matches 10 bases. The CDR3 has 14 amino acids. The ends lost 8 bases at V and 4 bases at J; junction bases unmatched: 8. The V gene's germline CDR1 is KGHSH and CDR2 LQKENI. CDR3 protein: CASTGTSAEYEQYF. CDR3 coding DNA: TGTGCCAGCACCGGGACTAGCGCAGAATACGAGCAGTACTTC.

CDR3 amino acids: CSVSLETQYF. The CDR3 DNA reads TGCAGCGTTTCGCTGGAGACCCAGTACTTC. This chain uses TRBV29-1 with TRBJ2-5; D gene unclear. V was shortened by 5 bases and J by 5 bases, with 6 bases between the two germline ends. The CDR3 is 10 residues long. CDR1 SQVTM and CDR2 ANQGSEA come from the germline V gene.

The J gene is TRBJ2-1, the V gene TRBV9; D is undetermined. This CDR3 contains 13 residues. Germline V CDR1 and CDR2: SGDLS, YYNGEE. V was shortened by 0 bases and J by 6 bases, with 7 bases between the two germline ends. CDR3 in amino acids: CASSVATANEQFF. In nucleotides, the CDR3 is TGTGCCAGCAGCGTAGCTACTGCCAATGAGCAGTTCTTC.

The sample holds many counts of this clonotype. This rearrangement joins TRBV6-2 or TRBV6-3 to TRBJ2-7, with TRBD2 identical over 8 bases. Germline V lookup: CDR1 MNHEY, CDR2 SVGEGT. The CDR3 is made up of 15 amino acids. V lost 2 bases, J lost 4 bases, and 7 bases stayed unmatched. The CDR3 nucleotides are TGTGCCAGCAGTTACCCGGGGACTAGATTATACGAGCAGTACTTC. Its translation is CASSYPGTRLYEQYF.

This clonotype has at least ten counts. The rearrangement joins TRBV6-1 to TRBJ2-5, with 16 nucleotides matching TRBD2. Germline-derived CDR1 and CDR2 are MNHNS and SASEGT. The trim removed 9 bases at V and 1 base at J, leaving 20 bases unmatched. CDR3 length: 21 residues. The CDR3 loop is CASLAPGTSGRAGSPQETQYF. CDR3 bases: TGTGCCAGTCTAGCCCCCGGGACTAGCGGGAGGGCCGGTTCGCCCCAAGAGACCCAGTACTTC.

This clonotype was seen only a few times. The chain is built from TRBV6-1 and TRBJ1-2; no clear D gene. The germline V gene encodes CDR1 MNHNS and CDR2 SASEGT. The length of the CDR3 is 17 residues. V shed 0 bases and J shed 0 bases, with 14 bases lying between them. CDR3 sequence (DNA): TGTGCCAGCAGTGAAGCCGGTCAGACCGAAGCTAACTATGGCTACACCTTC. The encoded protein is CASSEAGQTEANYGYTF.

This clonotype was detected ten times or more. The chain employs TRBV20-1 and TRBJ2-2; a possible D gene is TRBD1 (6 bases). V lost 3 bases and J lost 0, with 11 bases in between. The CDR3 is 15 amino acids. Germline V gene sequence: CDR1 DFQATT, CDR2 SNEGSKA (reference sequence). As DNA, the CDR3 is TGCAGTGCTAGGACAGGACGAACGAACACCGGGGAGCTGTTTTTT. It codes for CSARTGRTNTGELFF.

On this clonotype itself: This could be a read error, since a much larger clone is one nucleotide away. The genes are TRBV30 and TRBJ2-7; 8 positions agree with TRBD2. The CDR3 consists of 12 residues. Trimming took 8 bases from V and 2 from J; bases not matched to a gene: 5. CDR1 and CDR2 from the germline V gene are GTSNPN and SVGIG (reference sequence). CDR3 loop: CAREGLTYEQYF. In DNA form, the CDR3 reads TGTGCCCGGGAGGGACTGACCTACGAGCAGTACTTC.

The chain recombines TRBV5-1 with TRBJ1-4; D is perhaps TRBD1 (5 bases). The CDR3 extends over 15 amino acids. V was clipped by 3 bases and J by 0 bases, with 9 bases between them. CDR1 and CDR2 (germline): SGHRS, YFSETQ. CDR3 coding DNA: TGCGCCAGCAGCTCAGGGAGGGCAACTAATGAAAAACTGTTTTTT. This encodes CASSSGRATNEKLFF.

Many counts were recorded for this clonotype. The V gene is TRBV7-9, the J gene TRBJ2-1, with 9 bases that match TRBD1. Germline assignment: CDR1 SEHNR and CDR2 FQNEAQ (reference sequence). With V trimmed by 7 bases and J by 7 bases, 8 bases remained unmatched. The CDR3 has 14 amino acids. The CDR3 region is CASTPGTGKNEQFF. In DNA form, the CDR3 reads TGTGCCAGCACCCCCGGGACAGGGAAAAATGAGCAGTTCTTC.

This clonotype was detected only a few times. The rearrangement joins TRBV6-1 to TRBJ2-1; a weak D match, TRBD2 (6 bases). V shed 5 bases and J shed 4 bases, with 9 bases lying between them. The CDR3 has 13 residues. Per the germline V gene, CDR1 is MNHNS and CDR2 is SASEGT. The CDR3 here is CASSPGVYNEQFF. The DNA for the CDR3 is TGTGCCAGCAGTCCGGGAGTATACAATGAGCAGTTCTTC.

This chain connects TRBV25-1 to TRBJ1-2; D uncertain. The CDR3 contains 13 residues. The germline V gene encodes CDR1 MGHDK and CDR2 SYGVNS. V lost 3 bases and J lost 10, with 15 bases in between. CDR3 sequence (DNA): TGTGCCAGCAGTGACCTAGTGTCTCAGTACTACACCTTC. Translated: CASSDLVSQYYTF.

This clonotype was detected only a few times. The V gene is TRBV5-1, the J gene TRBJ2-7; TRBD1 matches 10 bases. The CDR3 totals 17 residues. Germline CDR1 is SGHRS and CDR2 is YFSETQ. The V segment lost 1 base and the J segment 3 bases; nucleotides outside the gene matches: 10. Here the CDR3 reads CASSLRRWTGGNYEQYF. The CDR3 DNA reads as TGCGCCAGCAGCTTGCGGCGGTGGACAGGGGGTAACTACGAGCAGTACTTC.

This clonotype has at least ten counts. This chain joins TRBV12-3 or TRBV12-4 and TRBJ2-7; 9 bases are shared with TRBD2. The CDR3 spans 15 residues. After removal of 5 bases from V and 2 bases from J, the junction contained 7 bases not matched to a gene. CDR3 protein: CASSPREREAYEQYF. The CDR3 region has the DNA TGTGCCAGCAGTCCTCGGGAGCGGGAGGCCTACGAGCAGTACTTC.

This clonotype was seen many times. The chain carries TRBV28 and TRBJ2-3; D unclear. The V gene's germline CDR1 is MDHEN and CDR2 SYDVKM. V was cut by 6 bases and J by 4 bases, with 14 bases left in between. The CDR3 extends over 14 amino acids. CDR3 protein: CASRTLPPADTQYF. The CDR3 DNA reads as TGTGCCAGCAGGACGCTTCCTCCGGCAGATACGCAGTATTTT.

This clonotype was observed many times. This chain connects TRBV6-1 to TRBJ1-1; D ambiguous. Germline V CDR1 and CDR2: MNHNS, SASEGT. The CDR3 spans 16 residues. V dropped 6 bases and J dropped 1 base, with 18 bases sitting between them. This CDR3 reads CASSAGPTPPNTEAFF. The CDR3, as DNA: TGTGCCAGCAGCGCCGGCCCGACCCCACCGAACACTGAAGCTTTCTTT.

The chain recombines TRBV20-1 with TRBJ1-5; 9 bases line up with TRBD1. TRBJ2-3 explains the end of the DNA better; the J call may be wrong. Germline loops: CDR1 DFQATT, CDR2 SNEGSKA (reference sequence). This CDR3 has 13 residues. The CDR3 nucleotides are TGCAGTGCTACCACAGGGGGCGATCAGCCCCAGTATTTT. Translated: CSATTGGDQPQYF.

About this clonotype itself: A junction end diverges from the germline sequence, so it may reflect a read error. V and J are TRBV14 and TRBJ2-1, with D possibly called TRBD1 or TRBD2 (5 bases each). Germline assignment: CDR1 SGHDN and CDR2 FVKESK. CDR3 length: 15 amino acids. CDR3 sequence (DNA): TGTGGCAGCAGCCAATCAAGTGGGGGCTACAATGAGCAGTTCTTC. Protein: CGSSQSSGGYNEQFF.

The rearrangement uses TRBV28 and TRBJ1-6; TRBD1 agrees at 7 bases. Germline lookup yields CDR1 MDHEN and CDR2 SYDVKM. V gave up 6 bases and J gave up 0 bases; unmatched junction bases: 8. The CDR3 has 17 residues. Here the CDR3 reads CASSLGAGGSYNSPLHF. The CDR3 DNA is TGTGCCAGCAGCTTAGGAGCAGGGGGCTCCTATAATTCACCCCTCCACTTT.

This clonotype was observed at least ten times. This rearrangement joins TRBV6-2 or TRBV6-3 to TRBJ2-1, with 7 bases aligning to TRBD1. CDR3 length: 17 residues. J gave up 5 bases and V 0 bases, and 10 bases lay outside the gene matches. The germline V gene encodes CDR1 MNHEY and CDR2 SVGEGT. In DNA, the CDR3 is TGTGCCAGCAGTTACTCGAAAACTCCGGGACAGAACAATGAGCAGTTCTTC. Encoded protein: CASSYSKTPGQNNEQFF.